This T cell receptor (beta chain) was sequenced during a study of blood T cell repertoires in COVID-19. About the research overall: Acute and convalescent COVID-19 samples came from the United States, Italy and Spain. From T cells, B-cell-depleted T cells, or PBMCs came the material, which was cDNA or gDNA.

How the authors handled the data: Amplifying reference gene primers gave estimates of nucleated cell counts. Assay used: immunoSEQ multiplex PCR; TCRdb lists only in-frame clones, some missing. V, J and clone size are taken as reported in that table, and D and trimming were inferred from the DNA itself. Of more than 80,000 clones listed, approximately 84% are singletons. This TCR came from a woman aged 55-69 years with acute or convalescent COVID-19. The sequencing input was peripheral blood.

CDR3 loop: CASSVQDRAYTEAFF. Here the CDR3 DNA reads TGTGCCAGCAGCGTCCAGGACAGGGCCTACACTGAAGCTTTCTTT. V usage is TRBV9 and J usage is TRBJ1-1, with TRBD1 matching 8 bases. This CDR3 has 15 amino acids. Germline CDR1 reads SGDLS; CDR2 reads YYNGEE. V was clipped by 2 bases and J by 3 bases; unmatched bases: 6.